The 25 T cell receptor beta chains in this list originate from one sample, sequenced in a study of blood T cell dynamics during melanoma immunotherapy. The method was immunoSEQ multiplex PCR; TCRdb's version includes in-frame clones alone and lacks a portion of them. The repertoire holds some 12,000 clones, with around nine tenths as singletons. As to time point: week 3, after first cycle of checkpoint inhibitor. The sequenced sample was blood, obtained from a patient treated with checkpoint blockade. The receptors shown here come from a human donor with melanoma.

This chain connects TRBV6-5 to TRBJ1-1; tentative D call: TRBD1 (5 bases). This CDR3 has 13 amino acids. CDR1 is MNHEY and CDR2 is SVGAGI in the germline V gene. V gave up 6 bases and J gave up 6 bases, with 14 bases separating them. CDR3 sequence: CASRETVRAEAFF. The CDR3 coding sequence is TGTGCCAGCAGGGAGACAGTCAGGGCTGAAGCTTTCTTT.

The CDR3 DNA reads TGTGCCAGTAGTCTTTACGGGAGCGGGCGTAGCTATGGCTACACCTTC. It yields the protein CASSLYGSGRSYGYTF. The V gene is TRBV19, the J gene TRBJ1-2, with D unclear. This CDR3 region has 16 residues. V lost 5 bases, J lost 4 bases, and 20 bases lay in between. Germline lookup yields CDR1 LNHDA and CDR2 SQIVND (reference sequence).

The genes are TRBV10-3 and TRBJ1-6; weak D call: TRBD1 (5 bases). Germline V gene sequence: CDR1 ENHRY, CDR2 SYGVKD. The CDR3 is 16 amino acids. V lost 5 bases, J lost 7 bases, and 18 bases lay in between. The CDR3 DNA reads TGTGCCATCAGTACCACCGTAGGGACGGGAAATTCACCCCTCCACTTT. As protein: CAISTTVGTGNSPLHF.

The chain couples TRBV4-1 to TRBJ1-5; D gene unclear. The V gene lost 0 bases and the J gene lost 0 bases, with 9 bases spanning the gap. Germline-derived CDR1 and CDR2 are MGHRA and YSYEKL. The CDR3 covers 16 residues. CDR3: CASSQDWMISNQPQHF. CDR3 in DNA: TGCGCCAGCAGCCAAGATTGGATGATTAGCAATCAGCCCCAGCATTTT.

CDR3 amino acids: CASSSDGPTGELFF. CDR3 coding DNA: TGTGCCAGCAGCTCCGACGGCCCCACCGGGGAGCTGTTTTTT. The chain couples TRBV7-3 to TRBJ2-2; D call uncertain. The CDR3 is 14 amino acids. V was pared by 4 bases and J by 4 bases, with 10 bases between. Germline loops: CDR1 SGHTA, CDR2 FQGTGA.

This clone was counted a single time. The gene calls are TRBV6-5 and TRBJ2-3, with 14 bases identical to TRBD2. After removal of 6 bases from V and 11 bases from J, the junction contained 7 bases not matched to a gene. This CDR3 has 14 amino acids. CDR1 and CDR2 from the germline V gene are MNHEY and SVGAGI. The CDR3 loop is CASSLGLAGDRQYF. The CDR3 region has the DNA TGTGCCAGCAGCCTGGGACTAGCGGGGGACCGGCAGTATTTT.

The genes are TRBV19 and TRBJ1-2; D is possibly TRBD1 (6 bases). This CDR3 region has 14 residues. V was clipped by 3 bases and J by 4 bases, with 12 bases between them. Looked up from germline, CDR1 is LNHDA and CDR2 is SQIVND (reference sequence). CDR3 nucleotide sequence: TGTGCCAGTAGTATCCCCCAGGGGCCCTATGGCTACACCTTC. Translated: CASSIPQGPYGYTF. Full variable domain (remainder filled in from reference TRBV19 and TRBJ1-2): DGGITQSPKYLFRKEGQNVTLSCEQNLNHDAMYWYRQDPGQGLRLIYYSQIVNDFQKGDIAEGYSVSREKKESFPLTVTSAQKNPTAFYLCASSIPQGPYGYTFGSGTRLTVV.

Points on this clone: One end of the junction is discordant with germline, which a read error may explain. J is TRBJ2-6 and V is TRBV7-9; a weak D match, TRBD2 (5 bases). The CDR3 covers 15 residues. Looked up from germline, CDR1 is SEHNR and CDR2 is FQNEAQ (reference sequence). CDR3 coding DNA: TGTGCCAGCAGCCTAGCCCCCCGAGGGGCCAACGTCCTGACTTTC. This translates into CASSLAPRGANVLTF.

V and J are TRBV25-1 and TRBJ2-1, with 9 positions matching TRBD1. The CDR3 length is 15 residues. In germline, CDR1 is MGHDK, CDR2 SYGVNS. V shed 4 bases, J shed 6 bases, and the junction held 7 bases outside the gene matches. As DNA, the CDR3 is TGTGCCAGCAGTGGACAGGACAGGGGACGCAATGAGCAGTTCTTC. Residues: CASSGQDRGRNEQFF.

The genes are TRBV5-1 and TRBJ2-7, with 9 bases matching TRBD1. The CDR3 runs 14 residues. V shed 4 bases and J 4 bases; nucleotides not matched to a gene: 6. The germline CDR1 and CDR2 sequences are SGHRS and YFSETQ. CDR3 amino acids: CASSPRQGEYEQYF. The CDR3, as DNA: TGCGCCAGCAGCCCCAGACAGGGGGAATACGAGCAGTACTTC.

V is TRBV7-9 and J is TRBJ2-2, with D maybe TRBD2 (7 bases). This CDR3 is 16 amino acids long. The germline V and J ends were trimmed by 5 bases and 6 bases, with 19 bases remaining between them. Germline V gene data show CDR1 as SEHNR and CDR2 as FQNEAQ (reference sequence). The CDR3, as DNA: TGTGCCAGCAGCCCCCTGAAGGGGGGGATAGCCGGGGAGCTGTTTTTT. Its protein is CASSPLKGGIAGELFF. Looking up the rest from reference TRBV7-9 and TRBJ2-2 gives the full variable domain: DTGVSQNPRHKITKRGQNVTFRCDPISEHNRLYWYRQTLGQGPEFLTYFQNEAQLEKSRLLSDRFSAERPKGSFSTLEIQRTEQGDSAMYLCASSPLKGGIAGELFFGEGSRLTVL.

This sequence joins TRBV5-6 and TRBJ1-5; D gene uncertain. The germline V gene has CDR1 SGHDT and CDR2 YYEEEE. V shed 1 base and J shed 6 bases, with 5 bases lying between them. CDR3 length: 12 amino acids. The CDR3 here is CASSLYSQPQHF. CDR3 in DNA: TGTGCCAGCAGCTTGTATTCTCAGCCCCAGCATTTT.

This clone was found once. The gene calls are TRBV5-1 and TRBJ2-1; 8 bases agree with TRBD2. CDR3 length equals 15 residues. Germline V gene sequence: CDR1 SGHRS, CDR2 YFSETQ. V shed 6 bases, J shed 1 base, and the junction held 6 bases outside the gene matches. CDR3 protein: CASKWRGASYNEQFF. The CDR3 region has the DNA TGCGCCAGCAAGTGGCGGGGGGCTTCCTACAATGAGCAGTTCTTC.

The CDR3 here is CASSAPDRASGYTF. The CDR3 nucleotides are TGTGCCAGCAGTGCACCGGACAGGGCCTCCGGCTACACCTTC. The chain carries TRBV6-1 and TRBJ1-2; 8 bases map to TRBD1. Germline trimming cut 4 bases from V and 8 bases from J; bases unmatched to any gene: 9. This CDR3 contains 14 residues. Germline V lookup: CDR1 MNHNS, CDR2 SASEGT.

CDR3 sequence (DNA): TGTGCCAGCAGCCCCCTTGGGTCCGAGGACTATGGCTACACCTTC. This sequence encodes CASSPLGSEDYGYTF. The chain is built from TRBV7-8 and TRBJ1-2, with unresolved D. There are 15 residues in the CDR3. The germline V gene has CDR1 SGHVS and CDR2 FQNEAQ. V was clipped by 5 bases and J by 3 bases, with 16 bases between them.

The rearrangement joins TRBV7-2 to TRBJ2-5, with a weak D call TRBD2 (5 bases). This CDR3 spans 15 amino acids. V lost 1 base, J lost 2 bases, and 11 bases lay in between. Germline V gene sequence: CDR1 SGHTA, CDR2 FQGNSA. The CDR3 reads CASSLGGGLQETQYF. The CDR3 bases are TGTGCCAGCAGCTTAGGAGGCGGGCTTCAAGAGACCCAGTACTTC.

The chain employs TRBV11-2 and TRBJ2-1, with D maybe TRBD1 (6 bases). Germline CDR1 SGHAT, CDR2 FQNNGV. The ends were cut back, 3 bases at V and 7 bases at J, with 13 bases in the middle. The CDR3 runs 14 residues. CDR3 amino acids: CASSFRDIRNEQFF. In DNA, the CDR3 is TGTGCCAGCAGCTTCCGGGACATTCGGAATGAGCAGTTCTTC.

The chain has TRBV6-6 and TRBJ2-5; maybe TRBD1 (5 bases). Germline CDR1 MNHNY, CDR2 SVGAGI (reference sequence). This CDR3 has 12 residues. Trimming shortened V by 8 bases and J by 5 bases, and 12 bases separated the two germline ends. CDR3 protein: CASLGLRETQYF. CDR3 nucleotide sequence: TGTGCCAGCCTGGGGCTTAGGGAGACCCAGTACTTC.

The V gene is TRBV30, the J gene TRBJ2-1; weak D call: TRBD2 (5 bases). With 2 bases removed from V and 2 bases from J, the gap between germline ends came to 7 bases. The CDR3 is 13 residues long. Looked up from germline, CDR1 is GTSNPN and CDR2 is SVGIG (reference sequence). Written as DNA, the CDR3 is TGTGCCTGGAGTCCGGGGACCTACAATGAGCAGTTCTTC. Translated: CAWSPGTYNEQFF.

The chain has TRBV7-2 and TRBJ1-3; TRBD1 aligns across 8 bases. V lost 6 bases, J lost 3 bases, and 4 bases stayed unmatched. From germline, CDR1 is SGHTA and CDR2 FQGNSA. The CDR3 extends over 14 amino acids. CDR3 nucleotides: TGTGCCAGCAGGCCGACAGGGGTTGGAAACACCATATATTTT. Translating gives CASRPTGVGNTIYF.

This clone was picked up one time. The chain uses TRBV6-5 and TRBJ2-7; D perhaps matches TRBD1 (7 bases). V was trimmed by 7 bases and J by 4 bases, leaving 17 bases between them. The V gene's germline CDR1 is MNHEY and CDR2 SVGAGI. This CDR3 spans 14 amino acids. In DNA form, the CDR3 reads TGTGCCAGCACCCAGGGGGGTGCACTTTACGAGCAGTACTTC. This translates into CASTQGGALYEQYF.

This sequence joins TRBV5-1 and TRBJ1-2; D possibly corresponds to TRBD1 (6 bases). V lost 0 bases, J lost 7 bases, and 16 bases lay in between. Germline V gene sequence: CDR1 SGHRS, CDR2 YFSETQ. This CDR3 region has 15 residues. Here the CDR3 reads CASSLETQGRAGYTF. CDR3 nucleotide sequence: TGCGCCAGCAGCTTGGAGACACAGGGACGAGCTGGCTACACCTTC.

The rearrangement uses TRBV30 and TRBJ1-3; no clear D gene. The germline V and J ends were trimmed by 0 bases and 6 bases, with 6 bases remaining between them. The CDR3 is made up of 12 amino acids. CDR1 GTSNPN and CDR2 SVGIG come from the germline V gene (reference sequence). The CDR3 region is CAWSVRVNTIYF. The CDR3 DNA sequence: TGTGCCTGGAGTGTACGGGTAAACACCATATATTTT.

The rearrangement links TRBV5-6 to TRBJ1-6, with unresolved D. The CDR3 totals 16 residues. The germline gives CDR1 SGHDT, CDR2 YYEEEE. Between the trimmed V and J ends, which lost 5 bases and 0 bases, there was a span of 12 bases. CDR3 DNA sequence: TGTGCCAGCAGTTCGACGGGAAGCTCCTATAATTCACCCCTCCACTTT. Translated: CASSSTGSSYNSPLHF.

This chain joins TRBV28 and TRBJ1-1; no reliable D call. Germline CDR1 is MDHEN and CDR2 is SYDVKM. This CDR3 contains 11 residues. With 6 bases removed from V and 0 bases from J, the gap between germline ends came to 2 bases. The CDR3 bases are TGTGCCAGCAGAATGAACACTGAAGCTTTCTTT. Residues: CASRMNTEAFF.